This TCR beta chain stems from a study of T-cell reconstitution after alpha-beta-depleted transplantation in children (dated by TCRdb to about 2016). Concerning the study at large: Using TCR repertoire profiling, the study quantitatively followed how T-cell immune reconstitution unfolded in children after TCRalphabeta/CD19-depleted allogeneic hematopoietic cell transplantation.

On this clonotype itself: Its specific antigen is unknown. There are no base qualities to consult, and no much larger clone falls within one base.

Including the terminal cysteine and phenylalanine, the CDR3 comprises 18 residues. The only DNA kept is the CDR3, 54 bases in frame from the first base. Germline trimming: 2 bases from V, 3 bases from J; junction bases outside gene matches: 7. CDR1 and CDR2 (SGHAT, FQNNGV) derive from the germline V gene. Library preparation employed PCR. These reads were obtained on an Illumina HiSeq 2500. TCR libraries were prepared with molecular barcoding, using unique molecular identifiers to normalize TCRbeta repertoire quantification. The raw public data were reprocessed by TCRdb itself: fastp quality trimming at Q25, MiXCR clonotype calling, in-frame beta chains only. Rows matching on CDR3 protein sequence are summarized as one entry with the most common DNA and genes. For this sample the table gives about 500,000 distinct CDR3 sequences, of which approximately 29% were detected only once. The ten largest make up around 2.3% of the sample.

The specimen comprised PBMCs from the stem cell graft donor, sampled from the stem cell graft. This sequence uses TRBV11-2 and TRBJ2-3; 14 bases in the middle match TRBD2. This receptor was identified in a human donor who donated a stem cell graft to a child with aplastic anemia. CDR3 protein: CASSLLGTSGSFTDTQYF. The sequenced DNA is TGTGCCAGCAGCTTACTTGGGACTAGCGGGAGTTTTACAGATACGCAGTATTTT.